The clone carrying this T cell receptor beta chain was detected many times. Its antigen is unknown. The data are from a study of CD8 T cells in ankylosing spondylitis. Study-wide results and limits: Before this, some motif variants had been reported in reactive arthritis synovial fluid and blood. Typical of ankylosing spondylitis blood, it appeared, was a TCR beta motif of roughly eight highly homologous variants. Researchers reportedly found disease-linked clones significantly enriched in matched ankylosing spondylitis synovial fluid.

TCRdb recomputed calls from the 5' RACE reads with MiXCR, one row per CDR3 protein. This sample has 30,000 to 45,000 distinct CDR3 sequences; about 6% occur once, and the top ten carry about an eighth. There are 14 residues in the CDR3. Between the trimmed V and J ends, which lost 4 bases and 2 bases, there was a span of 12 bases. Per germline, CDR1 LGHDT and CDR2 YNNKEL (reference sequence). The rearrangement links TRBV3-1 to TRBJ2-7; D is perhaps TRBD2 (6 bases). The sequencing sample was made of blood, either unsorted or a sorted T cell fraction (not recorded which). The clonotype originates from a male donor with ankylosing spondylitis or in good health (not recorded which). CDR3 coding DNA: TGTGCCAGCAGCCGAGGGACTGCCGCCTACGAGCAGTACTTC. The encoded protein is CASSRGTAAYEQYF.